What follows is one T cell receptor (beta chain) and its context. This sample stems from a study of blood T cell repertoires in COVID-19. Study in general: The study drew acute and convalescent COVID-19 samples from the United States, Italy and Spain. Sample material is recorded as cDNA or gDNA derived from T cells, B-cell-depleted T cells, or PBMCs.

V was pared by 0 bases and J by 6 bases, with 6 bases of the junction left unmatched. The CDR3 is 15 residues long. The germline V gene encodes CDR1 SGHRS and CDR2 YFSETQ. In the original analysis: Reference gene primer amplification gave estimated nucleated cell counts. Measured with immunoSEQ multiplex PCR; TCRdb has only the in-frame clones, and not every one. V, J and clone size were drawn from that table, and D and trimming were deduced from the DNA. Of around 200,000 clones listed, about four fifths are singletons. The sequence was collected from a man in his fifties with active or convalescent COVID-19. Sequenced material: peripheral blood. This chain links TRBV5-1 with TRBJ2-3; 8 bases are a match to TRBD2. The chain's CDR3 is CASSLAGGPYDTQYF. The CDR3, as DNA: TGCGCCAGCAGCTTGGCGGGAGGGCCGTACGATACGCAGTATTTT.